Below, 13 T cell receptor beta chains from the same sample are listed, as sequenced in a study of blood T cell repertoires in COVID-19. The repertoire was sequenced with immunoSEQ multiplex PCR; TCRdb's copy has only in-frame clones and lacks some. This table holds approximately 67,000 clones, roughly nine tenths found once. The sequencing input was peripheral blood. The receptors were sampled from a human donor in a cohort sampled during active COVID-19.

V gene TRBV9 combines with J gene TRBJ2-3; TRBD2 matches 7 bases. The CDR3 runs 18 residues. Germline V gene data show CDR1 as SGDLS and CDR2 as YYNGEE. The V gene end was trimmed by 3 bases and the J gene end by 6 bases; junction bases not matched to a gene: 19. CDR3 protein: CASSAPQTSRRSADTQYF. CDR3 sequence (DNA): TGTGCCAGCAGCGCCCCACAGACTAGCCGACGATCTGCGGATACGCAGTATTTT.

This chain joins TRBV5-1 and TRBJ2-1, with 11 bases identical to TRBD2. CDR1 and CDR2 (germline): SGHRS, YFSETQ. V trimming: 7 bases; J trimming: 3 bases; junction bases outside the gene matches: 6. The CDR3 length is 15 residues. CDR3 region: CASAGTSGHYNEQFF. CDR3 sequence (DNA): TGCGCCAGCGCCGGGACTAGCGGACACTACAATGAGCAGTTCTTC.

The chain joins TRBV19 to TRBJ1-3, with D maybe TRBD1 (5 bases). This CDR3 comprises 15 residues. Germline CDR1 is LNHDA and CDR2 is SQIVND (reference sequence). Between the trimmed V and J ends, which lost 2 bases and 3 bases, there was a span of 11 bases. This chain's CDR3 is CASSIRSRVGNTIYF. In nucleotides, the CDR3 is TGTGCCAGTAGTATACGAAGCAGGGTTGGAAACACCATATATTTT.

For this clone: This CDR3 is also generated by other DNA sequences in the sample. The chain uses TRBV6-2 or TRBV6-3 and TRBJ2-2; unclear D gene. Germline V gene lookup returns CDR1 MNHEY and CDR2 SVGEGT. V lost 2 bases and J lost 2, with 6 bases in between. CDR3 size: 14 residues. The CDR3 bases are TGTGCCAGCAGTTACGGCCGTAACACCGGGGAGCTGTTTTTT. Its translation is CASSYGRNTGELFF.

The table lists this clone with a count of one. Relative to the germline gene, one junction end is altered; a read error may explain this. The genes are TRBV4-2 and TRBJ1-4; 9 nucleotides align to TRBD1. There are 13 residues in the CDR3. CDR1 is LGHNA and CDR2 is YNFKEQ in the germline V gene. In DNA, the CDR3 is TGTGCCAGCAGCCAAGATCGACGGGGACAGGGAGCTTTT. This translates into CASSQDRRGQGAF.

This clone has only one observation. The gene calls are TRBV19 and TRBJ1-2; 8 bases agree with TRBD1. With 4 bases clipped from V and 7 bases from J, the junction kept 8 bases outside the gene matches. Germline V lookup: CDR1 LNHDA, CDR2 SQIVND (reference sequence). CDR3 length: 14 amino acids. In nucleotides, the CDR3 is TGTGCCAGTAGTACTCCCAGAGGACAGGGTGGCTACACCTTC. Translated, it gives CASSTPRGQGGYTF. The complete variable domain, with remaining parts taken from reference TRBV19 and TRBJ1-2, reads DGGITQSPKYLFRKEGQNVTLSCEQNLNHDAMYWYRQDPGQGLRLIYYSQIVNDFQKGDIAEGYSVSREKKESFPLTVTSAQKNPTAFYLCASSTPRGQGGYTFGSGTRLTVV.

V usage is TRBV7-9 and J usage is TRBJ2-1; 7 bases are shared with TRBD2. There are 19 residues in the CDR3. Germline trimming cut 3 bases from V and 8 bases from J; bases unmatched to any gene: 22. Per germline, CDR1 SEHNR and CDR2 FQNEAQ (reference sequence). In DNA, the CDR3 is TGTGCCAGCAGCTTCCCAGTGCGGGGGAGGCGTCCCGCGGGCGATGAGCAGTTCTTC. Protein product: CASSFPVRGRRPAGDEQFF.

This rearrangement joins TRBV6-5 to TRBJ1-1; 8 nucleotides agree with TRBD1. Germline trimming cut 10 bases from V and 0 bases from J; bases unmatched to any gene: 7. The CDR3 loop spans 14 amino acids. Germline values: CDR1 MNHEY, CDR2 SVGAGI. In DNA, the CDR3 is TGTGCCACCACTATGGGACAGGTGAACACTGAAGCTTTCTTT. Protein sequence: CATTMGQVNTEAFF.

This sequence joins TRBV6-2 or TRBV6-3 and TRBJ2-1; 10 positions agree with TRBD2. The CDR3 runs 16 residues. V lost 5 bases, J lost 0 bases, and 4 bases stayed unmatched. Germline loops: CDR1 MNHEY, CDR2 SVGEGT. CDR3 nucleotides: TGTGCCAGCAGTGGCGTAGCGGGGGGCTCCTACAATGAGCAGTTCTTC. Its translation is CASSGVAGGSYNEQFF.

The V call is TRBV19, the J call TRBJ1-6; 7 bases agree with TRBD1. V lost 3 bases and J lost 8; bases outside the gene matches: 4. The V gene's germline CDR1 is LNHDA and CDR2 SQIVND (reference sequence). The CDR3 extends over 14 amino acids. CDR3 sequence reads: CASSITGEDSPLHF. CDR3 DNA sequence: TGTGCCAGTAGTATCACAGGGGAGGATTCACCCCTCCACTTT.

In nucleotides, the CDR3 is TGTGCCAGCAGTCAGGTAGACACTGAAGCTTTCTTT. Encoded protein: CASSQVDTEAFF. The chain joins TRBV28 to TRBJ1-1; D gene unclear. With 5 bases removed from V and 3 bases from J, the gap between germline ends came to 7 bases. The CDR3 has 12 amino acids. CDR1 and CDR2 (germline): MDHEN, SYDVKM.

This clone was seen once. V and J are TRBV19 and TRBJ1-4; no definite D call. This CDR3 comprises 15 residues. The V gene's germline CDR1 is LNHDA and CDR2 SQIVND (reference sequence). Deletions cut 9 bases from V and 3 bases from J, with 17 bases between. CDR3 sequence: CASTAVVAANEKLFF. CDR3 coding DNA: TGTGCCAGCACCGCTGTGGTAGCTGCTAATGAAAAACTGTTTTTT. The full variable domain, its missing parts supplied by reference TRBV19 and TRBJ1-4, is DGGITQSPKYLFRKEGQNVTLSCEQNLNHDAMYWYRQDPGQGLRLIYYSQIVNDFQKGDIAEGYSVSREKKESFPLTVTSAQKNPTAFYLCASTAVVAANEKLFFGSGTQLSVL.

This clone was seen only a few times. The chain recombines TRBV5-1 with TRBJ2-2, with 8 bases aligning to TRBD1. Germline V gene sequence: CDR1 SGHRS, CDR2 YFSETQ. J lost 1 base, V lost 4 bases, and 6 bases had no gene match. The CDR3 sequence is 16 residues long. In DNA, the CDR3 is TGCGCCAGCAGCGGCTGGACAGGGCAGAACACCGGGGAGCTGTTTTTT. This encodes CASSGWTGQNTGELFF.